A selection of T cell receptor beta chains follows, all from one sample in a study of PD-L1 blockade in urothelial cancer. The assay was immunoSEQ multiplex PCR, and TCRdb's table has in-frame clones only and misses some. The sample yields tens of thousands of clones, 70% to 90% seen once. The sample in question was PBMCs, obtained around atezolizumab (anti-PD-L1) treatment. The receptors were sampled from a man in his 70s with urothelial cancer. Both conserved end residues are part of each CDR3. A D gene is named only where the DNA matches it firmly. Size values are once, few and many counts, or a class for expanded clones, and some rows have none.

V	J	D	size	CDR3	DNA
TRBV19	TRBJ2-1	TRBD1	NA	CASMAGGRGNEQFF	TGTGCCAGCATGGCAGGGGGCAGGGGCAATGAGCAGTTCTTC
TRBV5-4	TRBJ2-3	NA	once	CASSSGFRQVSTDTQYF	TGTGCCAGCAGCTCAGGATTTCGGCAGGTTAGCACAGATACGCAGTATTTT
TRBV6-1	TRBJ2-6	TRBD1	few	CASSDHRGRPGANVLTF	TGTGCCAGCAGTGATCACAGGGGGCGCCCTGGGGCCAACGTCCTGACTTTC
TRBV7-9	TRBJ2-7	NA	NA	CASSLAGVSYEQYF	TGTGCCAGCAGCTTAGCGGGAGTCTCCTACGAGCAGTACTTC
TRBV19	TRBJ2-5	NA	NA	CASSIGGYSQETQYF	TGTGCCAGTAGTATTGGGGGGTACTCTCAAGAGACCCAGTACTTC
TRBV28	TRBJ2-7	TRBD2	NA	CASSLGTSGSRRDEQYF	TGTGCCAGCAGTTTAGGGACTAGCGGGAGCCGCCGGGACGAGCAGTACTTC
TRBV5-4	TRBJ2-2	TRBD2	NA	CASSLGLAGPGELFF	TGTGCCAGCAGCTTGGGCCTAGCGGGACCCGGGGAGCTGTTTTTT
TRBV28	TRBJ2-7	TRBD1	NA	CASNRDSSYEQYF	TGTGCCAGTAATCGGGACAGCTCCTACGAGCAGTACTTC
TRBV28	TRBJ1-2	TRBD1	NA	CASSPDRDAYGYTF	TGTGCCAGCAGTCCAGACAGGGACGCCTATGGCTACACCTTC
TRBV18	TRBJ2-5	TRBD2	NA	CASSRPQGGRETQYF	TGTGCCAGCTCACGTCCCCAGGGCGGGAGAGAGACCCAGTACTTC
TRBV2	TRBJ2-7	NA	once	CASLRAVSSYEQYF	TGTGCCAGCCTCAGGGCTGTGAGCTCCTACGAGCAGTACTTC
TRBV23-1	TRBJ1-5	TRBD1	NA	CASSQSEWTGENQPQHF	TGCGCCAGCAGTCAATCGGAGTGGACAGGGGAGAATCAGCCCCAGCATTTT
TRBV5-1	TRBJ1-2	NA	NA	CASSLAQGPYGYTF	TGCGCCAGCAGCTTGGCCCAGGGGCCCTATGGCTACACCTTC
TRBV13	TRBJ2-7	TRBD2	NA	CASSPTGGGSRYEQYF	TGTGCCAGCAGCCCCACCGGTGGCGGGAGTAGGTACGAGCAGTACTTC
TRBV30	TRBJ2-7	NA	NA	CAWSVGDTLSFGQYF	TGTGCCTGGAGTGTGGGGGACACCCTATCCTTTGGGCAGTACTTC
TRBV6-6	TRBJ1-5	NA	NA	CASSPSGRGTNQPQHF	TGTGCCAGCAGTCCTAGCGGGAGGGGCACCAATCAGCCCCAGCATTTT
TRBV5-1	TRBJ2-1	TRBD2	NA	CASSLTGTSGLNEQFF	TGCGCCAGCAGCTTGACTGGGACTAGCGGCCTTAATGAGCAGTTCTTC
TRBV4-1	TRBJ2-3	TRBD2	once	CASSQLSSGRARDTQYF	TGCGCCAGCAGCCAGCTTTCTAGCGGGAGGGCCAGGGATACGCAGTATTTT
TRBV10-3	TRBJ2-3	TRBD1	NA	CAISEGQVVSDTQYF	TGTGCCATCAGTGAGGGACAGGTGGTGTCAGATACGCAGTATTTT
TRBV7-8	TRBJ1-5	NA	NA	CASSLNRVGNQPQHF	TGTGCCAGCAGCTTGAACAGGGTGGGCAATCAGCCCCAGCATTTT
TRBV6-6	TRBJ2-3	TRBD2	NA	CASSLAGTDTQYF	TGTGCCAGCAGCCTAGCGGGGACAGATACGCAGTATTTT
TRBV10-3	TRBJ2-1	TRBD1	few	CAITDRGSDEQFF	TGTGCCATTACGGACAGGGGAAGCGATGAGCAGTTCTTC
TRBV5-1	TRBJ1-2	TRBD1	NA	CASSLYRGYGYTF	TGCGCCAGCAGCTTGTACAGGGGGTACGGCTACACCTTC
TRBV7-2	TRBJ2-2	TRBD1	NA	CASSPGTGTAGELFF	TGTGCCAGCAGTCCCGGGACAGGGACCGCCGGGGAGCTGTTTTTT
TRBV27	TRBJ1-2	TRBD1	many	CASSLFPGQENGYTF	TGTGCCAGCAGTTTATTCCCCGGACAGGAGAATGGCTACACCTTC
TRBV7-3	TRBJ2-6	NA	NA	CASTNPVAGANVLTF	TGTGCCAGCACCAACCCAGTGGCTGGGGCCAACGTCCTGACTTTC
TRBV30	TRBJ2-2	TRBD2	NA	CASAGGLGGELFF	TGTGCCTCGGCGGGAGGGTTAGGCGGGGAGCTGTTTTTT
TRBV4-1	TRBJ2-1	NA	NA	CASSPDREAYNEQFF	TGCGCCAGCAGCCCCGACAGGGAGGCCTACAATGAGCAGTTCTTC
TRBV19	TRBJ1-5	NA	NA	CASTDRGSSNQPQHF	TGTGCCAGCACTGATCGGGGGTCTAGCAATCAGCCCCAGCATTTT
TRBV6-5	TRBJ1-4	NA	NA	CASSYGRVAANEKLFF	TGTGCCAGCAGTTACGGCCGGGTAGCCGCTAATGAAAAACTGTTTTTT
TRBV7-2	TRBJ2-1	TRBD2	once	CASSLEVTSGFGNEQFF	TGTGCCAGCAGCTTAGAGGTGACTAGCGGGTTTGGGAATGAGCAGTTCTTC
TRBV5-1	TRBJ2-7	TRBD1	NA	CASSEDPGQAYEQYF	TGCGCCAGCAGCGAGGATCCGGGACAGGCCTACGAGCAGTACTTC
TRBV19	TRBJ2-2	NA	few	CASSRGRNTGELFF	TGTGCCAGTAGTAGGGGGCGGAACACCGGGGAGCTGTTTTTT
TRBV6-1	TRBJ1-4	NA	NA	CASSVLGGPNEKLFF	TGTGCCAGCAGCGTCCTGGGGGGACCTAATGAAAAACTGTTTTTT
TRBV19	TRBJ2-7	TRBD2	NA	CASSSGLAGGMYEQYF	TGTGCCAGTAGTTCGGGACTAGCGGGAGGGATGTACGAGCAGTACTTC
TRBV19	TRBJ2-2	TRBD2	NA	CASIARRGRALNNTGELFF	TGTGCCAGTATCGCCCGACGCGGGAGGGCTCTTAACAACACCGGGGAGCTGTTTTTT
TRBV28	TRBJ1-2	NA	NA	CASSFHGGGNYGYTF	TGTGCCAGCAGTTTTCACGGGGGGGGTAACTATGGCTACACCTTC
TRBV5-1	TRBJ2-7	NA	few	CASSLERLPFYEQYF	TGCGCCAGCAGCTTGGAGCGGCTCCCCTTCTACGAGCAGTACTTC
TRBV7-9	TRBJ2-6	NA	NA	CASSFPVSGANVLTF	TGTGCCAGCAGCTTTCCTGTCTCTGGGGCCAACGTCCTGACTTTC
TRBV28	TRBJ1-1	TRBD1	NA	CASSSARQGAGRTEAFF	TGTGCCAGCAGTTCGGCTCGACAGGGGGCCGGGAGGACTGAAGCTTTCTTT
TRBV11-2	TRBJ2-7	NA	NA	CASSLAGSPHYEQYF	TGTGCCAGCAGCTTAGCCGGGAGTCCCCACTACGAGCAGTACTTC
TRBV6-1	TRBJ1-2	TRBD1	NA	CASSEDGGQGFYGYTF	TGTGCCAGCAGTGAAGATGGGGGACAGGGATTCTATGGCTACACCTTC
TRBV15	TRBJ1-4	TRBD1	NA	CATSSDTGTGDEKLFF	TGTGCCACCAGCAGCGATACCGGGACAGGGGATGAAAAACTGTTTTTT
TRBV18	TRBJ2-5	NA	NA	CASSPYSEETQYF	TGTGCCAGCTCACCGTACAGTGAAGAGACCCAGTACTTC
TRBV6-1	TRBJ2-7	TRBD2	NA	CASISSGSPHEQYF	TGTGCCAGCATTTCTAGCGGGAGCCCGCACGAGCAGTACTTC
TRBV6-5	TRBJ2-5	TRBD1	NA	CASSGQGAGETQYF	TGTGCCAGCAGTGGACAGGGGGCTGGGGAGACCCAGTACTTC
TRBV15	TRBJ2-7	NA	once	CATSTANRVYEQYF	TGTGCCACCAGCACCGCAAACAGGGTCTACGAGCAGTACTTC
TRBV5-6	TRBJ2-4	TRBD2	NA	CASSLAVLAGGHQYF	TGTGCCAGCAGCTTGGCCGTCTTAGCGGGAGGGCATCAGTACTTC
TRBV10-3	TRBJ2-7	TRBD2	few	CAISESSSGIYEQYF	TGTGCCATCAGTGAGTCATCTAGCGGGATCTACGAGCAGTACTTC
TRBV9	TRBJ2-5	NA	once	CASSVGSEETQYF	TGTGCCAGCAGCGTAGGGTCAGAAGAGACCCAGTACTTC
TRBV5-1	TRBJ1-1	TRBD1	NA	CASSPGTGEGNTEAFF	TGCGCCAGCAGCCCAGGGACAGGGGAGGGGAACACTGAAGCTTTCTTT
TRBV14	TRBJ2-1	TRBD2	NA	CASSQVTGGAYNEQFF	TGTGCCAGCAGCCAAGTTACGGGAGGGGCCTACAATGAGCAGTTCTTC
TRBV7-3	TRBJ2-2	NA	NA	CASSQRGGLNTGELFF	TGTGCCAGCAGCCAACGGGGTGGTCTGAACACCGGGGAGCTGTTTTTT
TRBV6-6	TRBJ1-1	NA	NA	CASSYDSQGSTEAFF	TGTGCCAGCAGTTACGACTCCCAGGGAAGCACTGAAGCTTTCTTT
TRBV2	TRBJ2-1	NA	NA	CASSEAGQGSYNEQFF	TGTGCCAGCAGTGAAGCGGGCCAAGGCAGCTACAATGAGCAGTTCTTC
TRBV5-1	TRBJ2-1	NA	NA	CASSFGLTYNEQFF	TGCGCCAGCAGCTTCGGACTCACCTACAATGAGCAGTTCTTC
TRBV19	TRBJ2-2	NA	few	CASHETNTGELFF	TGTGCCAGTCACGAAACAAACACCGGGGAGCTGTTTTTT
TRBV28	TRBJ1-2	NA	once	CASRWDSSRNYGYTF	TGTGCCAGCAGGTGGGACTCCTCAAGGAACTATGGCTACACCTTC
TRBV29-1	TRBJ1-4	NA	NA	CKGSNEKLFF	TGCAAAGGGAGTAATGAAAAACTGTTTTTT